The 26 T cell receptor beta chains given below trace back to one sample, sequenced in a study of cytomegalovirus exposure and HLA in healthy donors. Both 60 Vbeta primers and 13 Jbeta primers went into the PCR. Data came from immunoSEQ multiplex PCR; TCRdb stores just in-frame clones and leaves some out. The sample includes 150,000 or so clones, about four fifths of them seen just once. Material for sequencing was PBMCs. Source of these receptors: a woman aged 45-65 years in good health and CMV-seropositive.

The chain's CDR3 is CASRGDRAFRWGQPQHF. CDR3 nucleotides: TGTGCCAGCAGGGGGGACAGGGCCTTTCGGTGGGGACAGCCCCAGCATTTT. V usage is TRBV2 and J usage is TRBJ1-5; 9 bases fit TRBD1. This CDR3 is 17 amino acids long. The germline V gene encodes CDR1 SNHLY and CDR2 FYNNEI. With V trimmed by 6 bases and J by 7 bases, 16 bases remained unmatched.

V is TRBV7-9 and J is TRBJ2-3; 14 bases map to TRBD2. This CDR3 comprises 18 residues. Germline CDR1 and CDR2: SEHNR and FQNEAQ (reference sequence). V lost 5 bases, J lost 0 bases, and 7 bases stayed unmatched. CDR3: CASSKTSGGAGSTDTQYF. The CDR3 DNA reads TGTGCCAGCAGCAAGACTAGCGGGGGGGCCGGTAGCACAGATACGCAGTATTTT.

This clone was picked up a small number of times. The chain carries TRBV5-5 and TRBJ1-1; a weak D match, TRBD1 (6 bases). With 4 bases removed from V and 6 bases from J, the gap between germline ends came to 16 bases. The CDR3 has 14 amino acids. The germline gives CDR1 SGHKS, CDR2 YYEKEE (reference sequence). The CDR3 coding sequence is TGTGCCAGCAGCCCGAGGACAGTGCAAGCTGAAGCTTTCTTT. Translated, it gives CASSPRTVQAEAFF.

This clone was detected once. V usage is TRBV28 and J usage is TRBJ1-1; D perhaps matches TRBD1 (6 bases). With 7 bases removed from V and 2 bases from J, the gap between germline ends came to 17 bases. Germline assignment: CDR1 MDHEN and CDR2 SYDVKM. The length of the CDR3 is 15 residues. This CDR3 is CASTTPKQGNTEAFF. In nucleotides, the CDR3 is TGTGCCAGCACCACCCCCAAACAGGGAAACACTGAAGCTTTCTTT.

The V gene is TRBV6-5, the J gene TRBJ2-5; unclear D gene. The J call is in doubt because the DNA end fits TRBJ2-7 better. This CDR3 region has 14 residues. Germline CDR1 is MNHEY and CDR2 is SVGAGI. The CDR3 protein is CASTSPSESYEQYF. In DNA, the CDR3 is TGTGCCAGTACATCTCCAAGCGAGAGCTACGAGCAGTACTTC.

V is TRBV20-1 and J is TRBJ1-4; perhaps TRBD1 as D (6 bases). The CDR3 extends over 11 amino acids. The germline V gene encodes CDR1 DFQATT and CDR2 SNEGSKA (reference sequence). The V and J ends lost 5 bases and 10 bases respectively, with 11 bases between them. This chain's CDR3 is CSADAQGKLFF. The CDR3 DNA sequence: TGCAGTGCTGACGCACAGGGAAAACTGTTTTTT.

The V gene is TRBV4-3, the J gene TRBJ1-1, with TRBD1 as a possible D gene (5 bases). The CDR3 is 15 residues long. With 0 bases removed from V and 4 bases from J, the gap between germline ends came to 12 bases. CDR1 and CDR2 (germline): LGHNA, YSLEER. The CDR3 sequence: CASSQEGEGITEAFF. CDR3 bases: TGCGCCAGCAGCCAAGAGGGGGAGGGGATCACTGAAGCTTTCTTT.

The rearrangement links TRBV28 to TRBJ1-4; TRBD1 matches at 7 bases. Germline assignment: CDR1 MDHEN and CDR2 SYDVKM. The CDR3 is 15 residues long. After removal of 5 bases from V and 10 bases from J, the junction contained 13 bases not matched to a gene. The CDR3 DNA is TGTGCCAGCAGTACCCAGGGGGGTACCCTGGGAAAACTGTTTTTT. This codes for CASSTQGGTLGKLFF.

The gene calls are TRBV7-2 and TRBJ2-3; 11 positions agree with TRBD2. The V segment lost 0 bases and the J segment 3 bases; nucleotides outside the gene matches: 8. CDR1 and CDR2 (germline): SGHTA, FQGNSA. CDR3 size: 18 residues. The CDR3 nucleotides read TGTGCCAGCAGCTTAGCCAGATGGGCTAGCGGGAGGACAGATACGCAGTATTTT. It yields the protein CASSLARWASGRTDTQYF. The entire variable domain, with the rest obtained from reference TRBV7-2 and TRBJ2-3, is as follows: GAGVSQSPSNKVTEKGKDVELRCDPISGHTALYWYRQSLGQGLEFLIYFQGNSAPDKSGLPSDRFSAERTGGSVSTLTIQRTQQEDSAVYLCASSLARWASGRTDTQYFGPGTRLTVL.

V is TRBV4-3 and J is TRBJ1-2; D is uncertain. V lost 0 bases, J lost 4 bases, and 9 bases lay in between. The CDR3 is 14 residues long. Germline V gene sequence: CDR1 LGHNA, CDR2 YSLEER. The CDR3 region is CASSQDRSSYGYTF. CDR3 DNA: TGCGCCAGCAGCCAAGACCGGTCTTCCTATGGCTACACCTTC.

The chain carries TRBV5-1 and TRBJ2-5; perhaps TRBD2 as D (5 bases). This CDR3 comprises 14 residues. Germline V gene sequence: CDR1 SGHRS, CDR2 YFSETQ. Trimming left V 2 bases short and J 2 bases short, with 10 bases between. This CDR3 reads CASSFFGSQETQYF. The CDR3, as DNA: TGCGCCAGCAGCTTTTTTGGGAGTCAAGAGACCCAGTACTTC.

The chain has TRBV14 and TRBJ2-7; tentative D call: TRBD1 (5 bases). The germline gives CDR1 SGHDN, CDR2 FVKESK. Trimming took off 1 base at V and 3 bases at J, with 13 bases between the two ends. The CDR3 runs 15 residues. DNA for the CDR3: TGTGCCAGCAGCCAAGGCGCGGCCCAGGGCTACGAGCAGTACTTC. The encoded protein is CASSQGAAQGYEQYF. The whole variable domain, remainder taken from reference TRBV14 and TRBJ2-7, is EAGVTQFPSHSVIEKGQTVTLRCDPISGHDNLYWYRRVMGKEIKFLLHFVKESKQDESGMPNNRFLAERTGGTYSTLKVQPAELEDSGVYFCASSQGAAQGYEQYFGPGTRLTVT.

The chain combines TRBV30 with TRBJ2-7, with 7 nucleotides matching TRBD1. This CDR3 comprises 14 residues. The junction had 6 bases not matched to a gene; V was cut back by 4 bases and J by 0 bases. Germline CDR1 GTSNPN, CDR2 SVGIG (reference sequence). The CDR3 loop reads CAWTGQRYSYEQYF. Written as DNA, the CDR3 is TGTGCCTGGACGGGACAGCGTTACTCCTACGAGCAGTACTTC.

The chain is built from TRBV6-6 and TRBJ1-5; no clear D gene. The V end lost 2 bases, the J end lost 7 bases, and 15 bases lay between the germline ends. The CDR3 is 15 residues long. Germline CDR1 reads MNHNY; CDR2 reads SVGAGI (reference sequence). The DNA for the CDR3 is TGTGCCAGCAGTTACGAGGTCGGCGGCCCCCAGCCCCAGCATTTT. This codes for CASSYEVGGPQPQHF.

This clone was recorded once. The chain uses TRBV10-3 and TRBJ2-7, with 8 nucleotides matching TRBD1. CDR3 size: 13 residues. Trimming at V came to 8 bases and at J to 3 bases, leaving 6 bases not matched to a gene. The germline V gene encodes CDR1 ENHRY and CDR2 SYGVKD. DNA for the CDR3: TGTGCCATCGGTTGGACAGGGAACTACGAGCAGTACTTC. Translation: CAIGWTGNYEQYF.

Of note for this clone: An end of the junction differs from the germline gene, which may be a read error. The chain has TRBV7-9 and TRBJ2-2, with 14 bases that match TRBD2. The germline V gene encodes CDR1 SEHNR and CDR2 FQNEAQ (reference sequence). The CDR3 extends over 16 amino acids. The CDR3, as DNA: TGTGCCAGCGCTTCCGGGACTAGCGGGAGTGGCGGGGAGCCGTTTTTT. Residues: CASASGTSGSGGEPFF.

This clone has more than one count but fewer than ten. One end of the junction fails to match germline, which may point to a read error. The rearrangement links TRBV7-9 to TRBJ2-3; 11 nucleotides line up with TRBD2. CDR3 size: 16 residues. Germline CDR1 is SEHNR and CDR2 is FQNEAQ (reference sequence). CDR3 in DNA: TGTTCCAGCAGCGCAAGACTAGCGGGAAGAGCAGATACGCAGTATTTT. This codes for CSSSARLAGRADTQYF.

CDR3 region: CASSLAQGETQYF. CDR3 sequence (DNA): TGCGCCAGCAGCTTGGCTCAGGGGGAGACCCAGTACTTC. The rearrangement joins TRBV5-1 to TRBJ2-5; weak D call: TRBD1 (6 bases). There are 13 residues in the CDR3. V was shortened by 0 bases and J by 5 bases, with 8 bases between the two germline ends. The germline CDR1 and CDR2 sequences are SGHRS and YFSETQ. The full variable domain, completed using reference TRBV5-1 and TRBJ2-5, is KAGVTQTPRYLIKTRGQQVTLSCSPISGHRSVSWYQQTPGQGLQFLFEYFSETQRNKGNFPGRFSGRQFSNSRSEMNVSTLELGDSALYLCASSLAQGETQYFGPGTRLLVL.

The CDR3 reads CASSYGRGLYGYTF. In nucleotides, the CDR3 is TGTGCCAGCAGTTACGGCAGGGGGCTCTATGGCTACACCTTC. This sequence joins TRBV6-5 and TRBJ1-2, with 8 bases aligning to TRBD1. Trimming at V came to 2 bases and at J to 4 bases, leaving 3 bases not matched to a gene. This CDR3 is built from 14 residues. Germline assignment: CDR1 MNHEY and CDR2 SVGAGI.

The chain carries TRBV27 and TRBJ2-3; 12 bases align to TRBD2. J gave up 4 bases and V 4 bases, and 12 bases lay outside the gene matches. This CDR3 spans 18 amino acids. The germline V gene encodes CDR1 MNHEY and CDR2 SMNVEV (reference sequence). CDR3 loop: CASSSAQTSGRPADTQYF. The DNA for the CDR3 is TGTGCCAGCAGTTCCGCTCAGACTAGCGGGAGACCTGCAGATACGCAGTATTTT.

This chain joins TRBV5-8 and TRBJ2-7; unclear D gene. Germline CDR1 is SGHTS and CDR2 is YDEGEE. Trimming pared 4 bases from V and 2 bases from J, leaving 7 bases between. The CDR3 extends over 12 amino acids. CDR3 sequence reads: CASSLFTYEQYF. In DNA form, the CDR3 reads TGTGCCAGCAGCCTTTTTACCTACGAGCAGTACTTC.

This chain uses TRBV6-5 with TRBJ2-3, with 9 bases identical to TRBD1. The germline V gene encodes CDR1 MNHEY and CDR2 SVGAGI. Trimming at V came to 4 bases and at J to 6 bases, leaving 5 bases not matched to a gene. The CDR3 is 14 residues long. The chain's CDR3 is CASSFGQGMDTQYF. The CDR3 nucleotides are TGTGCCAGCAGTTTTGGACAGGGGATGGATACGCAGTATTTT.

V and J are TRBV5-6 and TRBJ1-3; D unclear. This CDR3 has 15 residues. Trimming stripped 0 bases from V and 0 bases from J, with 7 bases between. Germline CDR1 and CDR2: SGHDT and YYEEEE. The CDR3 coding sequence is TGTGCCAGCAGCTTGGAGCCGATCTCTGGAAACACCATATATTTT. Translation gives CASSLEPISGNTIYF.

V gene TRBV19 combines with J gene TRBJ2-2; TRBD1 aligns across 10 bases. The CDR3 runs to 16 residues. V trimming: 5 bases; J trimming: 7 bases; junction bases outside the gene matches: 10. The germline CDR1 and CDR2 sequences are LNHDA and SQIVND (reference sequence). The chain's CDR3 is CASSSRDRGLVGELFF. The CDR3 DNA is TGTGCCAGTAGTTCCCGGGACAGGGGATTGGTCGGGGAGCTGTTTTTT.

This clone is a singleton in its sample. The chain recombines TRBV29-1 with TRBJ2-3, with D possibly TRBD1 on 6 matching bases. Germline CDR1 reads SQVTM; CDR2 reads ANQGSEA. V was pared by 6 bases and J by 0 bases, with 7 bases between. The CDR3 extends over 12 amino acids. CDR3 sequence (DNA): TGCAGCGTGACAGGAAGCACAGATACGCAGTATTTT. This codes for CSVTGSTDTQYF.

The CDR3 loop is CASSQEEETQYF. The CDR3 DNA follows: TGTGCCAGCTCACAGGAGGAAGAGACCCAGTACTTC. The V call is TRBV18, the J call TRBJ2-5; perhaps TRBD2 as D (5 bases). Per germline, CDR1 KGHSH and CDR2 LQKENI. The CDR3 sequence is 12 residues long. V dropped 4 bases and J dropped 3 bases, with 6 bases sitting between them. Supplemented by reference TRBV18 and TRBJ2-5, the full variable domain reads NAGVMQNPRHLVRRRGQEARLRCSPMKGHSHVYWYRQLPEEGLKFMVYLQKENIIDESGMPKERFSAEFPKEGPSILRIQQVVRGDSAAYFCASSQEEETQYFGPGTRLLVL.